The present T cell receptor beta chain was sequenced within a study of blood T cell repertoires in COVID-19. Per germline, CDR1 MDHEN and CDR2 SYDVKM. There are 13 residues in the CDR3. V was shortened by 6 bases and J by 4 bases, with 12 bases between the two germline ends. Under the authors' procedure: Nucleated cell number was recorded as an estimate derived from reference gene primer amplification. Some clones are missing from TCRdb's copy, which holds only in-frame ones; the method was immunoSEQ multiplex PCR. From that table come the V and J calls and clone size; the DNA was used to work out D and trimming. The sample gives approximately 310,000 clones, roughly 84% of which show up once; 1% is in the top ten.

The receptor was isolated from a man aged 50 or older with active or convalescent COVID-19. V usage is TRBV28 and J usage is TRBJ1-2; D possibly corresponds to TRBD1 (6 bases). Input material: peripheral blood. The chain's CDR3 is CASSTGQLYGYTF. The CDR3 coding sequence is TGTGCCAGCAGCACAGGACAGCTCTATGGCTACACCTTC.